These 22 T cell receptor beta chains were sequenced from one sample in a study of beta chain features in type 1 diabetes listed by TCRdb under 2018. The library was obtained by the immunoSEQ multiplex PCR assay. The High Capacity cDNA Reverse Transcription Kit was used to reverse transcribe all of the isolated RNA, meaning that expressed TCRB transcripts were what got sequenced. What TCRdb holds here is the immuneACCESS table cut down to in-frame rearrangements. Part of the clones is not present; checked against another copy, under half of the missing clones reflect an unresolved V gene, and the others are unexplained. This sample gives approximately 250,000 clones in total; roughly 24% of them show up just once. The top ten constitute 0.012% of the sample. Results and caveats for the whole study, not just this receptor: A moderate but significant shortening of TCRB CDR3 length was observed in type 1 diabetes patients in all four CD4+ subsets.

These receptors' antigens are unknown. The sample comprised naive CD4+ T cells from blood. The cell subset or site label on this specimen signifies: true naive CD4+ T cells. These receptors came from a woman aged 25 to 39 with type 1 diabetes.

This sequence joins TRBV18 and TRBJ2-5, with D uncertain. The CDR3 extends over 15 amino acids. Germline V gene sequence: CDR1 KGHSH, CDR2 LQKENI. Between the trimmed V and J ends, which lost 0 bases and 2 bases, there was a span of 10 bases. The chain's CDR3 is CASSPPGRQQETQYF. CDR3 in DNA: TGTGCCAGCTCACCACCGGGCAGGCAACAAGAGACCCAGTACTTC. Using reference TRBV18 and TRBJ2-5 for the parts outside the CDR3, the full variable domain is NAGVMQNPRHLVRRRGQEARLRCSPMKGHSHVYWYRQLPEEGLKFMVYLQKENIIDESGMPKERFSAEFPKEGPSILRIQQVVRGDSAAYFCASSPPGRQQETQYFGPGTRLLVL.

The genes are TRBV9 and TRBJ2-7; 12 bases fit TRBD1. Trimming at V came to 4 bases and at J to 4 bases, leaving 9 bases not matched to a gene. Germline assignment: CDR1 SGDLS and CDR2 YYNGEE. This CDR3 spans 16 amino acids. CDR3 sequence (DNA): TGTGCCAGCAGCACCGGGACAGGGGGCGCGATTTACGAGCAGTACTTC. It codes for CASSTGTGGAIYEQYF.

The chain employs TRBV7-3 and TRBJ1-1; 7 bases are a match to TRBD1. CDR3 length equals 15 residues. The germline CDR1 and CDR2 sequences are SGHTA and FQGTGA. Trimming took 5 bases from V and 1 from J; bases not matched to a gene: 7. CDR3 sequence reads: CASSASEGANTEAFF. CDR3 DNA sequence: TGTGCCAGCAGCGCCTCGGAGGGGGCGAACACTGAAGCTTTCTTT. Using reference TRBV7-3 and TRBJ1-1 for the parts outside the CDR3, the full variable domain is GAGVSQTPSNKVTEKGKYVELRCDPISGHTALYWYRQSLGQGPEFLIYFQGTGAADDSGLPNDRFFAVRPEGSVSTLKIQRTERGDSAVYLCASSASEGANTEAFFGQGTRLTVV.

The CDR3 spells CASSRGQGSYEQYF. DNA of the CDR3: TGTGCCAGCAGTAGAGGACAGGGGAGCTACGAGCAGTACTTC. The genes are TRBV25-1 and TRBJ2-7; 9 bases line up with TRBD1. This CDR3 spans 14 amino acids. Germline V gene lookup returns CDR1 MGHDK and CDR2 SYGVNS. V shed 5 bases, J shed 3 bases, and the junction held 5 bases outside the gene matches.

This clone was seen a few times. This chain uses TRBV29-1 with TRBJ2-2, with D tentatively TRBD2 (6 bases). The CDR3 runs to 17 residues. V was shortened by 7 bases and J by 3 bases, with 24 bases between the two germline ends. CDR1 and CDR2 from the germline V gene are SQVTM and ANQGSEA. CDR3 DNA sequence: TGCAGCGCCCTTGAGATTCTAGCTACGGGGGACACCGGGGAGCTGTTTTTT. Protein product: CSALEILATGDTGELFF.

This chain connects TRBV28 to TRBJ1-1; possible D gene TRBD1, 6 bases. Germline V lookup: CDR1 MDHEN, CDR2 SYDVKM. Trimming took off 4 bases at V and 3 bases at J, with 12 bases between the two ends. This CDR3 contains 14 residues. The CDR3 region has the DNA TGTGCCAGCAGTTCGCCTACAGGGTACACTGAAGCTTTCTTT. As protein: CASSSPTGYTEAFF.

The rearrangement joins TRBV5-6 to TRBJ1-1, with TRBD1 matching over 12 bases. V dropped 5 bases and J dropped 6; count of bases not matched to a gene: 5. The CDR3 has 14 residues. Germline V gene lookup returns CDR1 SGHDT and CDR2 YYEEEE. CDR3 sequence reads: CASSPGTGGSEAFF. CDR3 DNA: TGTGCCAGCAGTCCCGGGACAGGGGGCTCTGAAGCTTTCTTT.

This clone was counted between two and nine times. V and J are TRBV7-3 and TRBJ1-1; tentative D call: TRBD1 (6 bases). The CDR3 has 16 amino acids. Germline V gene lookup returns CDR1 SGHTA and CDR2 FQGTGA. The V end lost 0 bases, the J end lost 7 bases, and 18 bases lay between the germline ends. The CDR3 loop is CASSLTAPGQNLEAFF. CDR3 DNA sequence: TGTGCCAGCAGCTTAACGGCCCCTGGACAGAATCTTGAAGCTTTCTTT. The variable domain in full, with the rest retrieved from reference TRBV7-3 and TRBJ1-1, is GAGVSQTPSNKVTEKGKYVELRCDPISGHTALYWYRQSLGQGPEFLIYFQGTGAADDSGLPNDRFFAVRPEGSVSTLKIQRTERGDSAVYLCASSLTAPGQNLEAFFGQGTRLTVV.

The rearrangement links TRBV27 to TRBJ2-5; weak D call: TRBD1 (6 bases). This CDR3 is 13 amino acids long. V was trimmed by 3 bases and J by 5 bases, leaving 10 bases between them. Germline V gene data show CDR1 as MNHEY and CDR2 as SMNVEV (reference sequence). CDR3 bases: TGTGCCAGCAGTTTTCAGGGGTGGGAGACCCAGTACTTC. This gives the protein CASSFQGWETQYF.

This clone showed up just a few times. The chain is built from TRBV5-1 and TRBJ1-4; TRBD1 agrees at 7 bases. Germline V gene data show CDR1 as SGHRS and CDR2 as YFSETQ. Germline trimming cut 3 bases from V and 11 bases from J; bases unmatched to any gene: 10. The CDR3 contains 14 residues. The CDR3 protein is CASSSDRSGKKLFF. The CDR3 nucleotides read TGCGCCAGCAGCTCGGACAGGTCTGGGAAGAAACTGTTTTTT.

This clone was seen a few times. This rearrangement joins TRBV30 to TRBJ1-1; TRBD1 matches 9 bases. This CDR3 is built from 15 residues. Germline CDR1 reads GTSNPN; CDR2 reads SVGIG (reference sequence). Trimming took 7 bases from V and 8 from J; bases not matched to a gene: 17. CDR3 loop: CAYTSGTGRIEEAFF. In DNA, the CDR3 is TGTGCCTACACTTCCGGGACAGGGAGAATAGAGGAAGCTTTCTTT.

V and J are TRBV14 and TRBJ2-7, with D maybe TRBD2 (6 bases). The V gene lost 10 bases and the J gene lost 1 base, with 11 bases spanning the gap. Germline lookup yields CDR1 SGHDN and CDR2 FVKESK. The CDR3 has 12 residues. For the CDR3, the DNA is TGTGCCACCTGGGACTTATCCTACGAGCAGTACTTC. It translates to CATWDLSYEQYF.

This clone was counted only a few times. The sample has other DNA sequences that encode this CDR3 too. The V gene is TRBV15, the J gene TRBJ2-6; D is undetermined. CDR1 is LNHNV and CDR2 is YYDKDF in the germline V gene (reference sequence). The CDR3 loop spans 15 amino acids. V dropped 0 bases and J dropped 1 base, with 4 bases sitting between them. CDR3 coding DNA: TGTGCCACCAGCAGAGATCTGTCTGGGGCCAACGTCCTGACTTTC. It specifies CATSRDLSGANVLTF.

The CDR3 here is CASSSPGQGEKAFF. DNA of the CDR3: TGTGCCAGCAGTTCCCCGGGACAGGGGGAAAAGGCTTTCTTT. The rearrangement links TRBV5-6 to TRBJ1-1; 11 bases line up with TRBD1. The germline CDR1 and CDR2 sequences are SGHDT and YYEEEE. J lost 11 bases, V lost 5 bases, and 11 bases had no gene match. This CDR3 comprises 14 residues. Variable domain in full (rest from reference TRBV5-6 and TRBJ1-1): DAGVTQSPTHLIKTRGQQVTLRCSPKSGHDTVSWYQQALGQGPQFIFQYYEEEERQRGNFPDRFSGHQFPNYSSELNVNALLLGDSALYLCASSSPGQGEKAFFGQGTRLTVV.

The V gene is TRBV6-6, the J gene TRBJ2-7, with TRBD2 identical over 7 bases. V shed 10 bases and J 5 bases; nucleotides not matched to a gene: 5. The CDR3 consists of 11 residues. Germline values: CDR1 MNHNY, CDR2 SVGAGI (reference sequence). CDR3 amino acids: CANRTRNEQYF. As DNA, the CDR3 is TGTGCCAACAGGACTAGGAACGAGCAGTACTTC.

The chain is built from TRBV11-2 and TRBJ2-3, with 11 bases identical to TRBD2. CDR3 length equals 20 residues. Trimming cost V 0 bases and J 5 bases; bases outside gene matches: 16. The germline CDR1 and CDR2 sequences are SGHAT and FQNNGV. Here the CDR3 DNA reads TGTGCCAGCAGCTTAGAAGCAGATGTAGCGGGAGGGCCAGGGGGAGATACGCAGTATTTT. It yields the protein CASSLEADVAGGPGGDTQYF.

Written as DNA, the CDR3 is TGCAGCCACAGGACAGTCCAAGAGACCCAGTACTTC. Translating it yields CSHRTVQETQYF. This chain joins TRBV29-1 and TRBJ2-5; weak D call: TRBD1 (6 bases). Trimming took 8 bases from V and 1 from J, leaving 11 bases between them. Germline-derived CDR1 and CDR2 are SQVTM and ANQGSEA. The CDR3 is 12 amino acids.

This clone was observed a handful of times. J is TRBJ2-3 and V is TRBV15; 9 bases match TRBD1. Germline V gene lookup returns CDR1 LNHNV and CDR2 YYDKDF (reference sequence). V was pared by 2 bases and J by 2 bases, with 2 bases of the junction left unmatched. The CDR3 contains 15 residues. For the CDR3, the DNA is TGTGCCACCAGCAGACGGGACAGGGACACAGATACGCAGTATTTT. This sequence encodes CATSRRDRDTDTQYF.

V and J are TRBV7-9 and TRBJ2-6; D gene ambiguous. The CDR3 extends over 14 amino acids. V was cut by 0 bases and J by 9 bases, with 9 bases left in between. CDR1 and CDR2 from the germline V gene are SEHNR and FQNEAQ (reference sequence). The DNA of the CDR3 is TGTGCCAGCAGCTTAGCTGTGGCGGTCAACGTCCTGACTTTC. It yields the protein CASSLAVAVNVLTF. Combining the CDR3 with reference TRBV7-9 and TRBJ2-6 gives the whole variable domain DTGVSQNPRHKITKRGQNVTFRCDPISEHNRLYWYRQTLGQGPEFLTYFQNEAQLEKSRLLSDRFSAERPKGSFSTLEIQRTEQGDSAMYLCASSLAVAVNVLTFGAGSRLTVL.

The chain employs TRBV15 and TRBJ2-1, with D possibly being TRBD1 (6 bases). Germline V gene sequence: CDR1 LNHNV, CDR2 YYDKDF (reference sequence). The CDR3 length is 15 residues. Trimming stripped 0 bases from V and 6 bases from J, with 12 bases between. The CDR3 spells CATSRDQGPGNEQFF. In nucleotides, the CDR3 is TGTGCCACCAGCAGAGACCAGGGGCCGGGCAATGAGCAGTTCTTC. Supplemented by reference TRBV15 and TRBJ2-1, the full variable domain reads DAMVIQNPRYQVTQFGKPVTLSCSQTLNHNVMYWYQQKSSQAPKLLFHYYDKDFNNEADTPDNFQSRRPNTSFCFLDIRSPGLGDTAMYLCATSRDQGPGNEQFFGPGTRLTVL.

The sample holds a few counts of this clone. The J gene is TRBJ2-1, the V gene TRBV4-1; 7 bases are a match to TRBD1. The CDR3 runs 14 residues. V was pared by 4 bases and J by 4 bases, with 4 bases of the junction left unmatched. Germline CDR1 is MGHRA and CDR2 is YSYEKL. The CDR3 coding sequence is TGCGCCAGCAGCCGAGCGACAGGGTACAATGAGCAGTTCTTC. Residues: CASSRATGYNEQFF.

The V and J genes are TRBV7-9 and TRBJ2-7, with a tentative D call TRBD1 (6 bases). Trimming took off 4 bases at V and 1 base at J, with 14 bases between the two ends. CDR3 size: 15 residues. The V gene's germline CDR1 is SEHNR and CDR2 FQNEAQ (reference sequence). As DNA, the CDR3 is TGTGCCAGCAGCTCCCGACAGGCCCGATCCTACGAGCAGTACTTC. Translated: CASSSRQARSYEQYF.